This TCR beta chain was captured by sequencing in a study of OX40 agonist ivuxolimab in advanced cancers. Study summary: Patients received ivuxolimab, an agonistic anti-OX40 (CD134) antibody. Mean age around 64 years, range roughly 20 to 85; 82.7% male.

Only in-frame clones appear in the TCRdb table, and some are missing; sequencing was by immunoSEQ multiplex PCR. The sample lists some 37,000 clones, approximately 80% occurring once. Study results and caveats: Certain nonresponders additionally had low normalized T-cell clonal expansion. In CD8+ T cells, expanded clones were on average more numerous than in CD4+.

A word on this clone: Its antigen remains unidentified.

Germline CDR1 is SGHDT and CDR2 is YYEEEE. This CDR3 has 15 residues. Trimming pared 0 bases from V and 2 bases from J, leaving 10 bases between. The clonotype originates from an adult with an advanced solid tumor such as melanoma, head and neck, liver or kidney cancer. The chain is built from TRBV5-6 and TRBJ2-3; the D gene is possibly TRBD2 (6 bases). Specimen: CD4+ or CD8+ T cells sorted from blood, collected in a trial of the OX40 agonist ivuxolimab. The CDR3 here is CASSLEEGNTDTQYF. The CDR3 bases are TGTGCCAGCAGCTTGGAGGAGGGGAACACAGATACGCAGTATTTT.